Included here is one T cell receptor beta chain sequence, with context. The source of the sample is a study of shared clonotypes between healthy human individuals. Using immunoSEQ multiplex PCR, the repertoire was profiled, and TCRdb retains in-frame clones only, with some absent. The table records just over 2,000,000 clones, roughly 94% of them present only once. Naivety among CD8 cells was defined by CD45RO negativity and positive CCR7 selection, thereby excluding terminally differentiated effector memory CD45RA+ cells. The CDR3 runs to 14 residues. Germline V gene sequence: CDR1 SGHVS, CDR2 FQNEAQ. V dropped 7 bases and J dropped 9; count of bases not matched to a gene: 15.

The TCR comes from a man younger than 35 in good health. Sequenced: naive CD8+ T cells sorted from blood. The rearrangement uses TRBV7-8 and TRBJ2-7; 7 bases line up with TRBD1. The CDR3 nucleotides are TGTGCCAGCACCCCAGGGGGTCACGTTGACTCGCAGTACTTC. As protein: CASTPGGHVDSQYF.